The clone carrying this T cell receptor (beta chain) was seen many times. What it binds is unknown. Researchers barred patients who had uncontrolled infection, other autoimmune disease, pregnancy or lactation. Clinical symptoms, serum thyroxine, TRAb, thyroid ultrasound and orbital computed tomography informed diagnoses. This entry belongs to a study of T cells in Graves' hyperthyroidism and ophthalmopathy. The TCR beta CDR3 regions underwent amplification using RNA transcripts as the source. Initially, a first-round RT-PCR of the TCR CDR3 employed the HTBI primer set. TCRdb itself ran the multiplex PCR reads through MiXCR, one entry per CDR3 protein. This table has approximately 690,000 distinct CDR3 sequences, roughly 15% appearing once. Points from the study as a whole: Separation of ophthalmopathy from stable hyperthyroidism was achieved by a 13 V-J model.

Per the germline V gene, CDR1 is SEHNR and CDR2 is FQNEAQ (reference sequence). The CDR3 extends over 14 amino acids. Trimming stripped 0 bases from V and 7 bases from J, with 12 bases between. The rearrangement joins TRBV7-9 to TRBJ1-1; D might be TRBD1 (5 bases). The material sequenced was blood. This clonotype was sampled from a woman aged 50 to 65 with Graves' ophthalmopathy. The CDR3 bases are TGTGCCAGCAGCTTAGCAGGGGCCCGTTTTGAAGCTTTCTTT. This gives the protein CASSLAGARFEAFF.